This T cell receptor beta chain was sequenced in a study of blood T cell repertoires in COVID-19. The overall study: Donors in the United States, Italy and Spain gave samples during acute or convalescent COVID-19.

The data were produced by immunoSEQ multiplex PCR, yet TCRdb's version contains in-frame clones alone and is incomplete. The data show about 380,000 clones, with more than 75% seen just once and 1.2% held by the top ten. Residents of 24 US areas, aged roughly 18 to 89 years, made up the participants. Participants were placed into cohorts based on the clinical history they reported. Two consecutive negative NP/OP PCR tests, clearance, or resolved symptoms defined Cohort 3 recovery. V lost 0 bases and J lost 2; bases outside the gene matches: 4. CDR3 length: 15 residues. Germline V gene lookup returns CDR1 SGHRS and CDR2 YFSETQ.

The receptor's source is a woman aged 18-29 years who had recovered from COVID-19. This chain links TRBV5-1 with TRBJ1-1; 7 nucleotides align to TRBD1. The sequenced sample was PBMCs or T cells enriched from blood (not recorded which). The CDR3 sequence: CASSLGAGGNTEAFF. DNA of the CDR3: TGCGCCAGCAGCTTGGGGGCAGGGGGAAACACTGAAGCTTTCTTT.